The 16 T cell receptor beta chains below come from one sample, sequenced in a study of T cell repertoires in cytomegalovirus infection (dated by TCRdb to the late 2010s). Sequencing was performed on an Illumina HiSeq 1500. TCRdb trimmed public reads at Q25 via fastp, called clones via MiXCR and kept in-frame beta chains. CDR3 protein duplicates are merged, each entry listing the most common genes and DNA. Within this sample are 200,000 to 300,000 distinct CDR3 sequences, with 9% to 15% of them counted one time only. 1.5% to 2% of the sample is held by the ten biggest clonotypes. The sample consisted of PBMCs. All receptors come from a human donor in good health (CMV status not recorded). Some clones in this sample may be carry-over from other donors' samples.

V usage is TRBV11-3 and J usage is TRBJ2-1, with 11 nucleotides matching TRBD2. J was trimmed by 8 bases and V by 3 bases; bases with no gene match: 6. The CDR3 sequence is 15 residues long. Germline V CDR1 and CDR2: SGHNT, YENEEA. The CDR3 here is CASSFGLAGADEQFF. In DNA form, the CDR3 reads TGTGCCAGCAGCTTCGGACTAGCGGGCGCCGATGAGCAGTTCTTC.

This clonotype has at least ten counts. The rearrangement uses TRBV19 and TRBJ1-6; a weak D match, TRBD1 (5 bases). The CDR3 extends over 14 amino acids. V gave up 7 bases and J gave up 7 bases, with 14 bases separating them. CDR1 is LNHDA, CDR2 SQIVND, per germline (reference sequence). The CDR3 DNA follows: TGTGCCAGTAACCTCGGGACGGGGAATTCACCCCTCCACTTT. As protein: CASNLGTGNSPLHF.

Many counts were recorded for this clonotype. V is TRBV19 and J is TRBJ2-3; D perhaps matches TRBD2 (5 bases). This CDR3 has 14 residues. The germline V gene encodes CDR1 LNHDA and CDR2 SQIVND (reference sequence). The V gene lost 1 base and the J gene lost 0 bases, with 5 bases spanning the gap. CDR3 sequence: CASSIGTSTDTQYF. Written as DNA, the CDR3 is TGTGCCAGTAGTATAGGGACTAGCACAGATACGCAGTATTTT.

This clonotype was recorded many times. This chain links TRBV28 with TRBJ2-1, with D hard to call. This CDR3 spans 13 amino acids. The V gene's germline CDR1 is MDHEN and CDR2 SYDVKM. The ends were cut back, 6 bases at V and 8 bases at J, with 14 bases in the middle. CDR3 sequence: CASSISNLYEQFF. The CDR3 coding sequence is TGTGCCAGCAGCATATCAAATCTCTATGAGCAGTTCTTC.

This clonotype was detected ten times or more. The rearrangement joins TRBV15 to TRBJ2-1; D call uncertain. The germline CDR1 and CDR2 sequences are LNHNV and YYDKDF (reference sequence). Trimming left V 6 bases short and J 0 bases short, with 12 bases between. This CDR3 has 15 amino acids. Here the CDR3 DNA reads TGTGCCACCAGTAACGACATCAGCTCCTACAATGAGCAGTTCTTC. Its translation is CATSNDISSYNEQFF.

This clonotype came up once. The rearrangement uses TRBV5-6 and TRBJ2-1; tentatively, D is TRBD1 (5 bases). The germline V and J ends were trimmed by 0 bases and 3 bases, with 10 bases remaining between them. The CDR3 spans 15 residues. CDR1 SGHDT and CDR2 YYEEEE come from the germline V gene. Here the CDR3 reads CASSLGAGYYNEQFF. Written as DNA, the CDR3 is TGTGCCAGCAGCTTGGGAGCAGGGTACTACAATGAGCAGTTCTTC.

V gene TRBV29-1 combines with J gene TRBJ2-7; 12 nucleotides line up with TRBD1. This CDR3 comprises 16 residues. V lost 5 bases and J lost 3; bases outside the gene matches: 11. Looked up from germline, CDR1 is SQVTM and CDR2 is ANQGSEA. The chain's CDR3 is CSVRKAGQGARYEQYF. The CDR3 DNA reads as TGCAGCGTTCGCAAAGCGGGACAGGGGGCGCGCTACGAGCAGTACTTC.

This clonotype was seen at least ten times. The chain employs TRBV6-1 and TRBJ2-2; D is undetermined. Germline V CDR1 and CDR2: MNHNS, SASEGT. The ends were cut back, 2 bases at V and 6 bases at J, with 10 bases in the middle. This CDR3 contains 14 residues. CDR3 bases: TGTGCCAGCAGTGAATCGAGGTGGTCCGGGGAGCTGTTTTTT. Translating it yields CASSESRWSGELFF.

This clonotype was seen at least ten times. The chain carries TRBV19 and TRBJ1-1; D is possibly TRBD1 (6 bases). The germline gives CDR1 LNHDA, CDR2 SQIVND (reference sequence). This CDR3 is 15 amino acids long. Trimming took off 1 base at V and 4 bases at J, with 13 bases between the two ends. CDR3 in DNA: TGTGCCAGTAGTATAGGACAGGTTGGAGGCACTGAAGCTTTCTTT. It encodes CASSIGQVGGTEAFF.

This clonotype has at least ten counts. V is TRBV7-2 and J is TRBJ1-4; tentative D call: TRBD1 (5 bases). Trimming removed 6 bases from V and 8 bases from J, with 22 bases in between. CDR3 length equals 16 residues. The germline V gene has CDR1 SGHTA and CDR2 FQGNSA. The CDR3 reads CASRPHGGGGGEKLFF. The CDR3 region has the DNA TGTGCCAGCAGACCGCACGGGGGAGGAGGTGGGGAAAAACTGTTTTTT.

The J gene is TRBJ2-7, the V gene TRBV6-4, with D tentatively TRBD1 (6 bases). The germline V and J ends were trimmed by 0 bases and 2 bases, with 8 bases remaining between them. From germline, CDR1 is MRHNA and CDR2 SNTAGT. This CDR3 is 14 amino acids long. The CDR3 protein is CASSDSGQTYEQYF. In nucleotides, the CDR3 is TGTGCCAGCAGTGACTCCGGACAGACCTACGAGCAGTACTTC.

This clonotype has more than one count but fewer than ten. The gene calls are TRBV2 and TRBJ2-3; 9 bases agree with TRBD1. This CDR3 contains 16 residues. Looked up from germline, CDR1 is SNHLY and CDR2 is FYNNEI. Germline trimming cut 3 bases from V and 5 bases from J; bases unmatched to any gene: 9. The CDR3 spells CASSDPGTGRQDTQYF. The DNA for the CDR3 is TGTGCCAGCAGTGACCCCGGGACAGGGAGGCAAGATACGCAGTATTTT.

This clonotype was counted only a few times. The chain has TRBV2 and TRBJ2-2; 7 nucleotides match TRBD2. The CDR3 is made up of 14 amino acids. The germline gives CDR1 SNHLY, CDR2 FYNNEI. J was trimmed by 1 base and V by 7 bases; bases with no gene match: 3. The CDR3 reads CASKTSENTGELFF. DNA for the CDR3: TGTGCCAGCAAAACTAGCGAGAACACCGGGGAGCTGTTTTTT.

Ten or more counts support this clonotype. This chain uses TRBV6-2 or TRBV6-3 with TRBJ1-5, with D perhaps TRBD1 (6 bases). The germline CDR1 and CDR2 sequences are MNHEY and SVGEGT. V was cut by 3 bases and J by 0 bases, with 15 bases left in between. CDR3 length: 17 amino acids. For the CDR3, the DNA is TGTGCCAGCAGTTATGAGGACAGAACCTATAGCAATCAGCCCCAGCATTTT. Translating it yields CASSYEDRTYSNQPQHF.

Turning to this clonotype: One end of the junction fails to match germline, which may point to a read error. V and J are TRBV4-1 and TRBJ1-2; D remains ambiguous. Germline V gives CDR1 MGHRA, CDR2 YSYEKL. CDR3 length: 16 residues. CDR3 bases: TGCGCCAGCAGTCAAGAGGTGGCGGACGGTAACTATGGCTACACCTTC. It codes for CASSQEVADGNYGYTF.

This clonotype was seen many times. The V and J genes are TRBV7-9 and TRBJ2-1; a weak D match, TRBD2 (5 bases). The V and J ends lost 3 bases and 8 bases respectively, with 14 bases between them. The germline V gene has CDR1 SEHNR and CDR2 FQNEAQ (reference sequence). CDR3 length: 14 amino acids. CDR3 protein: CASSLRLGVDEQFF. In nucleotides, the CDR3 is TGTGCCAGCAGCTTGAGACTGGGAGTCGATGAGCAGTTCTTC.